This T cell receptor beta chain was sequenced for a study of PD-1 blockade in classical Hodgkin lymphoma. Study-wide results and limits: The CD4+ diversity rise by C4D1 was clearest in complete responders. Exclusion was the outcome for patients who began nivolumab under 1 year after ASCT.

CDR1 and CDR2 from the germline V gene are SQVTM and ANQGSEA. This CDR3 has 16 residues. V was clipped by 4 bases and J by 3 bases, with 18 bases between them. Sequencing was performed with immunoSEQ multiplex PCR; in TCRdb, only in-frame clones are kept and a portion is missing. This table holds 25,000 to 30,000 clones, roughly 80% found once. Time point reported: cycle 4 day 1 (C4D1), after around six weeks of nivolumab. Exposure to brentuximab vedotin varied, and each patient had relapsed following autologous stem cell transplantation. Purification of CD4+ T cells from thawed PBMCs was achieved by magnetic negative selection. Complete response, partial response or progressive disease constituted the best responses recorded. A remark on this clone: The target antigen is unknown.

This sample comprised CD4+ T cells from blood, obtained before the fourth cycle of nivolumab. This receptor was taken from a human donor with classical Hodgkin lymphoma. This chain links TRBV29-1 with TRBJ1-4; TRBD1 is a possible D gene (6 bases). CDR3 loop: CSVGGGVGHPNEKLFF. The CDR3 nucleotides read TGCAGCGTTGGCGGAGGTGTGGGACACCCTAATGAAAAACTGTTTTTT.